The 20 T cell receptor beta chains given below trace back to one sample, sequenced in a study of CD8+ T cells in alopecia areata. TCR sequencing used cDNA made by reverse transcription of extracted RNA. The protocol was immunoSEQ multiplex PCR, while the TCRdb copy is restricted to in-frame clones and leaves out a portion. The profile shows about 130,000 clones, 45% to 65% of them singletons. The sequencing here drew on CD4+ T cells sorted from blood, taken at week 0. The receptors originated from a human donor with alopecia areata.

J is TRBJ1-2 and V is TRBV2; no reliable D call. Germline CDR1 and CDR2: SNHLY and FYNNEI. There are 13 residues in the CDR3. Trimming cost V 7 bases and J 4 bases, with 13 bases left between them. The CDR3 spells CASTVRGGYGYTF. CDR3 in DNA: TGTGCCAGCACTGTCCGGGGAGGCTATGGCTACACCTTC.

V is TRBV5-1 and J is TRBJ1-6; 7 positions match TRBD1. With V trimmed by 4 bases and J by 9 bases, 7 bases remained unmatched. Germline-derived CDR1 and CDR2 are SGHRS and YFSETQ. CDR3 length: 14 amino acids. CDR3 in DNA: TGCGCCAGCAGCACCAGGGGGGGACCTTCACCCCTCCACTTT. Translated: CASSTRGGPSPLHF. The entire variable domain, with the rest obtained from reference TRBV5-1 and TRBJ1-6, is as follows: KAGVTQTPRYLIKTRGQQVTLSCSPISGHRSVSWYQQTPGQGLQFLFEYFSETQRNKGNFPGRFSGRQFSNSRSEMNVSTLELGDSALYLCASSTRGGPSPLHFGNGTRLTVT.

There are a few counts of this clone. The gene calls are TRBV25-1 and TRBJ2-3; 12 bases map to TRBD2. Per germline, CDR1 MGHDK and CDR2 SYGVNS. This CDR3 has 17 residues. V gave up 10 bases and J gave up 4 bases; unmatched junction bases: 15. CDR3 sequence: CATQQPSGRARADTQYF. CDR3 bases: TGTGCCACCCAACAACCTAGCGGGAGGGCCCGGGCAGATACGCAGTATTTT.

The J gene is TRBJ2-1, the V gene TRBV10-3; 13 positions agree with TRBD2. This CDR3 region has 15 residues. Germline CDR1 and CDR2: ENHRY and SYGVKD. The J segment lost 5 bases and the V segment lost 3 bases, leaving 1 base of the junction unmatched. The CDR3 loop is CAISELAGGNNEQFF. The CDR3 coding sequence is TGTGCCATCAGTGAACTAGCGGGGGGGAACAATGAGCAGTTCTTC.

This chain uses TRBV5-1 with TRBJ1-1; 7 bases align to TRBD1. Per germline, CDR1 SGHRS and CDR2 YFSETQ. CDR3 length: 14 residues. After removal of 7 bases from V and 0 bases from J, the junction contained 6 bases not matched to a gene. CDR3 sequence reads: CASGQDSMNTEAFF. The CDR3 nucleotides are TGCGCCAGCGGACAGGATTCTATGAACACTGAAGCTTTCTTT.

The rearrangement links TRBV5-1 to TRBJ2-3; D perhaps matches TRBD2 (5 bases). Looked up from germline, CDR1 is SGHRS and CDR2 is YFSETQ. This CDR3 has 18 amino acids. Trimming pared 6 bases from V and 1 base from J, leaving 24 bases between. CDR3 nucleotide sequence: TGCGCCAGCAAAATGGGAAACCTGGGCGGGCTCGGCACAGATACGCAGTATTTT. Protein product: CASKMGNLGGLGTDTQYF.

The chain recombines TRBV7-2 with TRBJ1-1; 8 bases map to TRBD1. V shed 4 bases and J 4 bases; nucleotides not matched to a gene: 5. The CDR3 extends over 14 amino acids. Germline V gene data show CDR1 as SGHTA and CDR2 as FQGNSA. The chain's CDR3 is CASSSTGAGTEAFF. In nucleotides, the CDR3 is TGTGCCAGCAGCTCGACAGGGGCGGGCACTGAAGCTTTCTTT.

This clone has just one count. V usage is TRBV5-1 and J usage is TRBJ2-7; 7 bases agree with TRBD1. The V gene's germline CDR1 is SGHRS and CDR2 YFSETQ. V shed 0 bases, J shed 2 bases, and the junction held 5 bases outside the gene matches. The CDR3 sequence is 15 residues long. As DNA, the CDR3 is TGCGCCAGCAGCTTGGGACAGGGTGGGCCCTACGAGCAGTACTTC. This encodes CASSLGQGGPYEQYF.

This clone was detected once. The J gene is TRBJ1-1, the V gene TRBV30; D gene unclear. V was pared by 1 base and J by 8 bases, with 8 bases between. The germline V gene has CDR1 GTSNPN and CDR2 SVGIG (reference sequence). This CDR3 is 11 amino acids long. The CDR3 sequence: CAWSGYSEAFF. The DNA of the CDR3 is TGTGCCTGGAGTGGGTATTCCGAAGCTTTCTTT.

This clone appeared a few times. This chain uses TRBV29-1 with TRBJ2-7, with 12 bases identical to TRBD2. There are 15 residues in the CDR3. The J segment lost 2 bases and the V segment lost 5 bases, leaving 7 bases of the junction unmatched. Germline CDR1 reads SQVTM; CDR2 reads ANQGSEA. The CDR3 nucleotides read TGCAGCGTTTGGGCTAGCGGGAGGGAAACCTACGAGCAGTACTTC. The encoded protein is CSVWASGRETYEQYF.

The sample holds a few counts of this clone. The chain recombines TRBV2 with TRBJ2-7; no reliable D call. The ends were cut back, 5 bases at V and 4 bases at J, with 3 bases in the middle. Germline V CDR1 and CDR2: SNHLY, FYNNEI. The CDR3 totals 10 residues. The CDR3 spells CASSQYEQYF. The CDR3 DNA sequence: TGTGCCAGCAGTCAATACGAGCAGTACTTC.

This clone came up a few times. The V and J genes are TRBV29-1 and TRBJ1-2; tentatively, D is TRBD1 (5 bases). In germline, CDR1 is SQVTM, CDR2 ANQGSEA. V lost 6 bases and J lost 4, with 18 bases in between. This CDR3 has 14 amino acids. The CDR3 coding sequence is TGCAGCGTGAACGCTCAGACGGGGGGCTATGGCTACACCTTC. Its protein is CSVNAQTGGYGYTF. The full variable domain, in which reference TRBV29-1 and TRBJ1-2 provide the parts outside the CDR3, is SAVISQKPSRDICQRGTSLTIQCQVDSQVTMMFWYRQQPGQSLTLIATANQGSEATYESGFVIDKFPISRPNLTFSTLTVSNMSPEDSSIYLCSVNAQTGGYGYTFGSGTRLTVV.

This clone was recorded a few times. This chain uses TRBV28 with TRBJ2-7; 7 positions match TRBD1. J lost 6 bases, V lost 2 bases, and 7 bases had no gene match. This CDR3 has 14 amino acids. The germline CDR1 and CDR2 sequences are MDHEN and SYDVKM. For the CDR3, the DNA is TGTGCCAGCAGTTTAAGACAGGGTGCCGGCGAGCAGTACTTC. This encodes CASSLRQGAGEQYF.

The V gene is TRBV6-6, the J gene TRBJ2-3; D might be TRBD1 (5 bases). The CDR3 sequence is 15 residues long. Trimming took 6 bases from V and 3 from J, leaving 16 bases between them. Germline CDR1 MNHNY, CDR2 SVGAGI (reference sequence). CDR3 in DNA: TGTGCCAGCAGGTACCAGGGCTGGGGAACAGATACGCAGTATTTT. It yields the protein CASRYQGWGTDTQYF.

The CDR3 here is CSVEDRATGGIGGYTF. The CDR3 nucleotides are TGCAGCGTTGAAGATCGGGCGACAGGGGGAATAGGAGGCTACACCTTC. The chain combines TRBV29-1 with TRBJ1-2; 9 nucleotides agree with TRBD1. The germline V gene encodes CDR1 SQVTM and CDR2 ANQGSEA. The CDR3 is 16 amino acids. Trimming took 0 bases from V and 8 from J; bases not matched to a gene: 13.

The chain is built from TRBV5-1 and TRBJ2-7; TRBD1 matches 7 bases. Unmatched junction bases numbered 4, after V lost 3 bases and J lost 7 bases. This CDR3 spans 12 amino acids. Looked up from germline, CDR1 is SGHRS and CDR2 is YFSETQ. DNA for the CDR3: TGCGCCAGCAGCTATACAGGGGTAGAGCAGTACTTC. Translation: CASSYTGVEQYF. Looking up the rest from reference TRBV5-1 and TRBJ2-7 gives the full variable domain: KAGVTQTPRYLIKTRGQQVTLSCSPISGHRSVSWYQQTPGQGLQFLFEYFSETQRNKGNFPGRFSGRQFSNSRSEMNVSTLELGDSALYLCASSYTGVEQYFGPGTRLTVT.

This chain uses TRBV14 with TRBJ1-4; D not certain. The CDR3 runs 15 residues. V lost 3 bases to trimming and J lost 7 bases, with 15 bases between them. Germline-derived CDR1 and CDR2 are SGHDN and FVKESK. CDR3 loop: CASSQGQLLGEKLFF. The CDR3 DNA is TGTGCCAGCAGCCAGGGCCAGCTGTTAGGTGAAAAACTGTTTTTT.

This clone has only a few counts. The chain recombines TRBV6-5 with TRBJ2-1; D ambiguous. The germline gives CDR1 MNHEY, CDR2 SVGAGI. Trimming took 0 bases from V and 14 from J, leaving 8 bases between them. This CDR3 region has 11 residues. The CDR3 DNA is TGTGCCAGCAGTTACTCCGGGTTGGAGTTCTTC. Amino acid sequence: CASSYSGLEFF.

This clone was counted only a few times. The chain employs TRBV6-5 and TRBJ2-7, with 11 bases aligning to TRBD2. CDR3 length: 15 amino acids. V lost 5 bases, J lost 0 bases, and 3 bases stayed unmatched. Looked up from germline, CDR1 is MNHEY and CDR2 is SVGAGI. CDR3 sequence: CASSRTSGGSYEQYF. CDR3 DNA: TGTGCCAGCAGTAGAACTAGCGGGGGCTCCTACGAGCAGTACTTC.

The rearrangement joins TRBV7-9 to TRBJ1-2, with TRBD1 identical over 7 bases. Losses at the gene ends were 5 bases for V and 0 bases for J; bases not matched to a gene: 12. CDR1 is SEHNR, CDR2 FQNEAQ, per germline (reference sequence). The CDR3 is 17 residues long. The CDR3 DNA sequence: TGTGCCAGCAGCCCCCAAGGCGCGGGGACAGCTAACTATGGCTACACCTTC. This translates into CASSPQGAGTANYGYTF. The whole variable domain, remainder taken from reference TRBV7-9 and TRBJ1-2, is DTGVSQNPRHKITKRGQNVTFRCDPISEHNRLYWYRQTLGQGPEFLTYFQNEAQLEKSRLLSDRFSAERPKGSFSTLEIQRTEQGDSAMYLCASSPQGAGTANYGYTFGSGTRLTVV.